A selection of T cell receptor beta chains follows, all from one sample in a study of blood T cell repertoires in COVID-19. Some clones are missing from TCRdb's copy, which holds only in-frame ones; the method was immunoSEQ multiplex PCR. The sample has 200,000 to 250,000 clones, about nine tenths seen once. Sample: PBMCs or T cells enriched from blood (not recorded which). These receptors came from a man younger than 40 in a cohort exposed to, infected with or recovered from COVID-19 (not recorded which). CDR3s include the opening cysteine and the closing phenylalanine or tryptophan.

j_gene: TRBJ2-5; v_gene: TRBV18; CDR3aa: CASSPLGPAGEGETQYF
j_gene: TRBJ1-2; v_gene: TRBV19; CDR3aa: CASTYTGEEGYTF
j_gene: TRBJ2-3; v_gene: TRBV5-6; CDR3aa: CASSSFGGSGPETDTQYF
j_gene: TRBJ2-2; v_gene: TRBV3-1/TRBV3-2; CDR3aa: CASSQDRFVLSNTGELFF
j_gene: TRBJ1-2; v_gene: TRBV4-3; CDR3aa: CASSQDLDISYGYTF
j_gene: TRBJ2-7; v_gene: TRBV7-2; CDR3aa: CASSFGGSKNEQYF
j_gene: TRBJ2-5; v_gene: TRBV25-1; CDR3aa: CASGLAGGTETQYF
j_gene: TRBJ2-7; v_gene: TRBV6-2/TRBV6-3; CDR3aa: CASSHTSGRAFRNEQYF
j_gene: TRBJ1-5; v_gene: TRBV19; CDR3aa: CASTTDRGRNQPQHF
j_gene: TRBJ2-3; v_gene: TRBV19; CDR3aa: CASRRTGEIGTDTQYF
j_gene: TRBJ1-1; v_gene: TRBV11-1; CDR3aa: CASSGPTGEAFF
j_gene: TRBJ1-5; v_gene: TRBV11-2; CDR3aa: CASSLDRGFNQPQHF